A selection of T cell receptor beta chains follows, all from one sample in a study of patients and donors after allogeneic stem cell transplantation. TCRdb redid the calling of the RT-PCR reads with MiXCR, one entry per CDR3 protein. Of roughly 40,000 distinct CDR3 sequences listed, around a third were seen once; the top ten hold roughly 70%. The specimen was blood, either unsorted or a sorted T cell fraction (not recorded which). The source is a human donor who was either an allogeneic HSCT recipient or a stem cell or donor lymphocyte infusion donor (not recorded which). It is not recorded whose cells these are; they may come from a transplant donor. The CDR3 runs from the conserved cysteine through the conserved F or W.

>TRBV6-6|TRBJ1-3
CASSGVGAGNTIYF
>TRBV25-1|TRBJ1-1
CASSGRSGFLAFF
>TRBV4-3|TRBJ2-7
CASSQDLAGIPYEQYF
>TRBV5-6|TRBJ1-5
CASSLRRARNQPQHF
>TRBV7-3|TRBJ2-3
CASSQTSASTDTQYF
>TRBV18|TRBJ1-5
CASSPSTGSNQPQHF
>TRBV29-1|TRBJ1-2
CSVEEPGQGLRYTF
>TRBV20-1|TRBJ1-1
CSARTDSHGRLAFF
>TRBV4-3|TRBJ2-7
CASSHIGPGHSYEQYF
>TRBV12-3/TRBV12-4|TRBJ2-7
CASSFGTFLYEQYF
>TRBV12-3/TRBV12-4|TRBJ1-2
CASSLPYRGPTNYGYTF
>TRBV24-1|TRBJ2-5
CATSDFGTRRETQYF
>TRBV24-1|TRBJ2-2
CATSDHGQGGTGELFF
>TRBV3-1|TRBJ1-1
CASSFNTEAFF
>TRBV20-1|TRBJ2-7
CSARMGSGSYEQYF
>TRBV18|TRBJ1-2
CASSPGGNYGYTF
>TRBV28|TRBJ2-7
CASSLPRSLSREQYF
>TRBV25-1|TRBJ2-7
CASSETGGREQYF
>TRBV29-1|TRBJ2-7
CSVMTGTSGYEQYF
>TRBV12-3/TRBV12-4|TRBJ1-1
CASSPPGQGKAFF
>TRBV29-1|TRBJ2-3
CSVVSSGYSDTQYF
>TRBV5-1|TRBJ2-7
CANRLPGQGSYEQYF
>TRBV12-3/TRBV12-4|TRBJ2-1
CASIRGRGVEQFF
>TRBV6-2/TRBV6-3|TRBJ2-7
CASSRMTRDSYEQYF
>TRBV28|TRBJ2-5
CASSLIYSFQETQYF
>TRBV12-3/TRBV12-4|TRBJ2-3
CASSLETGTDTQYF
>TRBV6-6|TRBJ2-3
CASSYSGGGQGADTQYF
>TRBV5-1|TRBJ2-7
CASSLHLKNYEQYF
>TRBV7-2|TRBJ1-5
CASSPYVNQPQHF
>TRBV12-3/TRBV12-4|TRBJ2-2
CASSLVPIRGGELFF
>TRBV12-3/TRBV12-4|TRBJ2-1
CASTKSGSSYNEQFF
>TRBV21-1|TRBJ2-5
CASSKGALETQYF
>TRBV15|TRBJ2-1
CATSRRTVRGNEQFF
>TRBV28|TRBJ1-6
CASTFGSIYSPLHF
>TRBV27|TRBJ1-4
CASSRTGKNEKLFF
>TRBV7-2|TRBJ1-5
CASSLYPGSPDQPQHF
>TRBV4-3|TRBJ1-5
CASSHARQPNQPQHF
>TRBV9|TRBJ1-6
CASSGLGSPLHF
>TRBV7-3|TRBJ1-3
CASSFPGNTIYF
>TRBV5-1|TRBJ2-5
CASNLRQNVGETQYF
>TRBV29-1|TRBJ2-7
CSVERSLSYEQYF
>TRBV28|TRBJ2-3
CASSLPGAKADTQYF
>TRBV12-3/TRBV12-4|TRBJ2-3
CASSRLLDTQYF
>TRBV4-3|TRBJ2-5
CASSQVSTQGETQYF
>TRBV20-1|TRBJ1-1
CSESRWGGTEAFF
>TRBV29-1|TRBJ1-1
CSVGFKVQHSEALF
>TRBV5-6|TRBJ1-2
CASSSGENYGYTF
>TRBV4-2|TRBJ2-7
CASSIQDPYEQYF
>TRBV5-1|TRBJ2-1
CASSPRGSYNEQFF
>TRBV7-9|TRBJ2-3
CASSLEVIGDTQYF
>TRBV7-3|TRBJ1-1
CASSPQWGAFF
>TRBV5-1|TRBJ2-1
CASSNPGLAGDEQFF
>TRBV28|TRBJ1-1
CASSLYRGYSEAFF
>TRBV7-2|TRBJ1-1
CASSLVSGLSTEAFF
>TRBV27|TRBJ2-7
CASSFPGELREQYF